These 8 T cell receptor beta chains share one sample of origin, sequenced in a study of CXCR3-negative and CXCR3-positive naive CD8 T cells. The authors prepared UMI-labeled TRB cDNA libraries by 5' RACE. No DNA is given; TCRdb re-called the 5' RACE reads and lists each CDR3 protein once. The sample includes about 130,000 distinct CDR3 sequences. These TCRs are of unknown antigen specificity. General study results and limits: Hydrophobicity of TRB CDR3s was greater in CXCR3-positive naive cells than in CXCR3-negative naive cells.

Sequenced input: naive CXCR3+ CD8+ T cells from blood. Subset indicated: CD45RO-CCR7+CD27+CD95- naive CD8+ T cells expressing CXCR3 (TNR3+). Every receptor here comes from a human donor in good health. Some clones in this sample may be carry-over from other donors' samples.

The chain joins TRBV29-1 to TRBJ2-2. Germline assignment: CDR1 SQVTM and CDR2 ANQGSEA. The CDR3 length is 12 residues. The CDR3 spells CSVAENTGELFF.

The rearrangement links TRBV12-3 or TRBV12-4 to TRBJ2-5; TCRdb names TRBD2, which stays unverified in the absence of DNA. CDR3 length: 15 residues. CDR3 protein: CASSPVAGDYETQYF.

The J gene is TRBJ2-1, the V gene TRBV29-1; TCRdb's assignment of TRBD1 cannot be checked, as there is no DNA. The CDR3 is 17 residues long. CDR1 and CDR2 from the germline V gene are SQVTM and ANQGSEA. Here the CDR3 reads CSARTGVSGGSYNEQFF.

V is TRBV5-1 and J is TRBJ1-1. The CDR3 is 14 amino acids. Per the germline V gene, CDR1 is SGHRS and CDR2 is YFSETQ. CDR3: CASTLRDMNTEAFF.

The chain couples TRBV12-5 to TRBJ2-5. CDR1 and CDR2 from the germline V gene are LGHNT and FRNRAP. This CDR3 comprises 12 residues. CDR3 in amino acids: CASGLPPETQYF. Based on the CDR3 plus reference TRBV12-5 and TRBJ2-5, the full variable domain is DARVTQTPRHKVTEMGQEVTMRCQPILGHNTVFWYRQTMMQGLELLAYFRNRAPLDDSGMPKDRFSAEMPDATLATLKIQPSEPRDSAVYFCASGLPPETQYFGPGTRLLVL.

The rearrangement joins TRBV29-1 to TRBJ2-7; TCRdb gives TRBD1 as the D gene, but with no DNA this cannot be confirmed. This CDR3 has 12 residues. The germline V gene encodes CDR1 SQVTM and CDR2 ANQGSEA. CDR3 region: CSVVTGSGEQYF.

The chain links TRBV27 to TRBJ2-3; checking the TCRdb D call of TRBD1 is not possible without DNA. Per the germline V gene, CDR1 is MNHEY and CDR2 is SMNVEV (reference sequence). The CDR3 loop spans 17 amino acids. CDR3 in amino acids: CASSLEMGGTHTDTQYF.

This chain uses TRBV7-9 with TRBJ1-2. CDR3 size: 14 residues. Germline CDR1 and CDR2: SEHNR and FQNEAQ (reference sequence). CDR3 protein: CASSSAGLPYGYTF.